This section outlines one T cell receptor beta chain sequence together with its context. Its specificity is unknown. This CDR3 is 12 amino acids long. Trimming took off 3 bases at V and 2 bases at J, with 4 bases between the two ends. The entry originates in a study of T cell repertoires in cytomegalovirus infection. In TCRdb, the reads were re-called with MiXCR into one record per CDR3 protein. The sample holds 800,000 to 950,000 distinct CDR3 sequences, over 25% seen once. The sample here was cultured CD8+ T cells from PBMCs, taken from culture after CMV antigen stimulation. The chain combines TRBV23-1 with TRBJ2-5, with D uncertain. TRBV23-1 belongs to the ORF category, with a function that is uncertain. This receptor was obtained from a human donor in good health (CMV status not recorded). Some clones in this sample may be carry-over from other donors' samples. CDR3 nucleotide sequence: TGCGCCAGCAGTCACCCACAAGAGACCCAGTACTTC. Residues: CASSHPQETQYF.